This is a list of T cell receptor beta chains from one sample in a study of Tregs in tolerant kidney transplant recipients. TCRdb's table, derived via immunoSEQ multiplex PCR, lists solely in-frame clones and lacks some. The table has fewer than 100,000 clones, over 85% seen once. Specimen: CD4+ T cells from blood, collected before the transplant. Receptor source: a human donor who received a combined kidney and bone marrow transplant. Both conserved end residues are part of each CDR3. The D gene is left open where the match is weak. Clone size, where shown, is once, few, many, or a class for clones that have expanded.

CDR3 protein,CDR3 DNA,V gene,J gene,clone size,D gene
CASSPGRDEKLFF,TGTGCCAGCTCACCAGGGAGGGATGAAAAACTGTTTTTT,TRBV18,TRBJ1-4,once,-
CASSRAGTEFFPGAKNIQYF,TGTGCCAGCAGCCGCGCAGGGACAGAGTTTTTTCCGGGGGCCAAAAACATTCAGTACTTC,TRBV11-3,TRBJ2-4,-,TRBD1
CASSKTSGDYNEQFF,TGCGCCAGCAGCAAGACTAGCGGGGATTACAATGAGCAGTTCTTC,TRBV5-1,TRBJ2-1,-,TRBD2
CASSYSPGSRRTEAFF,TGTGCCAGCAGTTACTCTCCGGGGTCAAGAAGGACTGAAGCTTTCTTT,TRBV27,TRBJ1-1,-,-
CASSSRTGSGEQFF,TGTGCCAGCAGTTCAAGGACAGGGAGTGGTGAGCAGTTCTTC,TRBV6-6,TRBJ2-1,-,TRBD1
CASSRQTGMNTEAFF,TGCGCCAGCAGCCGGCAGACAGGGATGAACACTGAAGCTTTCTTT,TRBV4-3,TRBJ1-1,-,TRBD1
CASSQEARGTNSYEQYF,TGCGCCAGCAGCCAAGAGGCTCGAGGGACTAACTCCTACGAGCAGTACTTC,TRBV4-3,TRBJ2-7,-,TRBD2
CASSSAGLAGQETQYF,TGTGCCAGCAGCTCGGCCGGACTAGCGGGGCAAGAGACCCAGTACTTC,TRBV7-2,TRBJ2-5,-,TRBD2
CASSLARLAGGRETQYF,TGTGCCAGCAGCTTAGCTAGACTAGCGGGAGGGAGAGAGACCCAGTACTTC,TRBV7-8,TRBJ2-5,-,TRBD2
CAWTDRGGYGYTF,TGTGCCTGGACAGACAGGGGAGGCTATGGCTACACCTTC,TRBV30,TRBJ1-2,-,TRBD1
CASSKLAEGAGELFF,TGTGCCAGCAGCAAACTAGCGGAGGGGGCCGGGGAGCTGTTTTTT,TRBV7-2,TRBJ2-2,-,TRBD2
CASRLVFWGQGGYGYTF,TGTGCAAGTCGCTTAGTCTTTTGGGGGCAGGGGGGCTATGGCTACACCTTC,TRBV12-2,TRBJ1-2,-,-
CASSFLPGQGLVEKLFF,TGCGCCAGCAGCTTCTTACCGGGACAGGGGCTTGTTGAAAAACTGTTTTTT,TRBV5-1,TRBJ1-4,-,TRBD1
CASSVRDSRSGVPYEQYF,TGTGCCAGCAGCGTCCGGGACAGTAGATCGGGGGTGCCCTACGAGCAGTACTTC,TRBV5-6,TRBJ2-7,-,-
CASSLAYSTDTQYF,TGTGCCAGCAGTTTAGCGTATAGCACAGATACGCAGTATTTT,TRBV2,TRBJ2-3,-,-
CASSYSWTGGEETQYF,TGTGCCAGCAGTTACTCCTGGACAGGGGGCGAAGAGACCCAGTACTTC,TRBV6-5,TRBJ2-5,-,TRBD1
CASSLGPSGGTGELFF,TGTGCCAGCAGCTTGGGGCCTAGCGGGGGAACCGGGGAGCTGTTTTTT,TRBV5-4,TRBJ2-2,-,TRBD2
CASSTPSGGRSYEQYF,TGTGCCAGTAGTACCCCTAGCGGGGGTAGGTCCTACGAGCAGTACTTC,TRBV19,TRBJ2-7,-,TRBD2
CASSLATGTGTVQPQHF,TGTGCCAGCAGCTTAGCTACCGGGACAGGGACGGTGCAGCCCCAGCATTTT,TRBV7-9,TRBJ1-5,-,TRBD1
CASSLAEGTGYGYTF,TGTGCCAGCAGCCTGGCCGAAGGGACAGGCTATGGCTACACCTTC,TRBV5-6,TRBJ1-2,-,TRBD1